The 25 T cell receptor beta chains presented below share a single source sample, sequenced in a study of cytomegalovirus exposure and HLA in healthy donors. PCR employed 60 Vbeta and 13 Jbeta primers. Assay used: immunoSEQ multiplex PCR; TCRdb lists only in-frame clones, some missing. The repertoire has about 140,000 clones, around 66% of them found once; the top ten carry 6.5%. Sequenced sample: PBMCs. The receptors were sampled from an older woman in good health and CMV-seronegative.

This clone was observed a single time. V and J are TRBV5-6 and TRBJ2-1; TRBD2 matches at 8 bases. There are 15 residues in the CDR3. In germline, CDR1 is SGHDT, CDR2 YYEEEE. The V and J ends lost 5 bases and 7 bases, in that order; junction bases with no gene match: 11. The CDR3 DNA follows: TGTGCCAGCAGGCTAAACGGGGGGGCCTTGAATGAGCAGTTCTTC. Translating it yields CASRLNGGALNEQFF.

V usage is TRBV4-3 and J usage is TRBJ2-2; D possibly corresponds to TRBD2 (5 bases). The CDR3 is made up of 14 amino acids. V shed 1 base and J shed 7 bases, with 10 bases lying between them. Germline V lookup: CDR1 LGHNA, CDR2 YSLEER. CDR3 in amino acids: CASSQGGSGGELFF. The CDR3 nucleotides read TGCGCCAGCAGCCAAGGAGGGTCGGGCGGGGAGCTGTTTTTT.

The chain couples TRBV19 to TRBJ1-4; TRBD1 matches at 11 bases. V was clipped by 7 bases and J by 7 bases; unmatched bases: 5. Per the germline V gene, CDR1 is LNHDA and CDR2 is SQIVND (reference sequence). The CDR3 loop spans 14 amino acids. CDR3: CASNTGQGVEKLFF. The CDR3, as DNA: TGTGCCAGTAACACGGGACAGGGGGTTGAAAAACTGTTTTTT. Looking up the rest from reference TRBV19 and TRBJ1-4 gives the full variable domain: DGGITQSPKYLFRKEGQNVTLSCEQNLNHDAMYWYRQDPGQGLRLIYYSQIVNDFQKGDIAEGYSVSREKKESFPLTVTSAQKNPTAFYLCASNTGQGVEKLFFGSGTQLSVL.

The chain has TRBV6-5 and TRBJ1-5; 7 nucleotides match TRBD1. Germline loops: CDR1 MNHEY, CDR2 SVGAGI. The CDR3 has 15 amino acids. V lost 5 bases to trimming and J lost 2 bases; unmatched junction nucleotides: 6. The CDR3 DNA sequence: TGTGCCAGCAGTCGGACAGGTAGGGGCAATCAGCCCCAGCATTTT. This sequence encodes CASSRTGRGNQPQHF.

The V and J genes are TRBV28 and TRBJ1-2; TRBD1 aligns across 8 bases. The V gene end was trimmed by 1 base and the J gene end by 7 bases; junction bases not matched to a gene: 8. CDR1 is MDHEN and CDR2 is SYDVKM in the germline V gene. CDR3 length: 15 residues. CDR3 nucleotides: TGTGCCAGCAGTTTATTAGGACAGGGTTATCCTGGCTACACCTTC. It is translated as CASSLLGQGYPGYTF.

The chain couples TRBV5-1 to TRBJ1-3; D call uncertain. V was shortened by 4 bases and J by 0 bases, with 17 bases between the two germline ends. This CDR3 is 17 amino acids long. Germline lookup yields CDR1 SGHRS and CDR2 YFSETQ. CDR3 DNA sequence: TGCGCCAGCAGCCCTTACCTTGACCGGAGCTCTGGAAACACCATATATTTT. Its translation is CASSPYLDRSSGNTIYF. Full variable domain (outside the CDR3, taken from reference TRBV5-1 and TRBJ1-3): KAGVTQTPRYLIKTRGQQVTLSCSPISGHRSVSWYQQTPGQGLQFLFEYFSETQRNKGNFPGRFSGRQFSNSRSEMNVSTLELGDSALYLCASSPYLDRSSGNTIYFGEGSWLTVV.

The chain uses TRBV9 and TRBJ2-1, with 13 bases identical to TRBD2. Germline CDR1 SGDLS, CDR2 YYNGEE. The CDR3 totals 16 residues. Trimming removed 4 bases from V and 2 bases from J; junction bases left unmatched: 3. CDR3 DNA: TGTGCCAGCAGCTTCGGACTAGCGGGAGCCTACAATGAGCAGTTCTTC. Its protein product is CASSFGLAGAYNEQFF. The full variable domain, in which reference TRBV9 and TRBJ2-1 provide the parts outside the CDR3, is DSGVTQTPKHLITATGQRVTLRCSPRSGDLSVYWYQQSLDQGLQFLIQYYNGEERAKGNILERFSAQQFPDLHSELNLSSLELGDSALYFCASSFGLAGAYNEQFFGPGTRLTVL.

This clone was observed a handful of times. This chain uses TRBV4-1 with TRBJ1-1, with 10 bases that match TRBD1. J was trimmed by 4 bases and V by 3 bases; bases with no gene match: 14. This CDR3 has 18 amino acids. Germline CDR1 reads MGHRA; CDR2 reads YSYEKL. The CDR3 nucleotides read TGCGCCAGCAGCCAGAGTGCCGGGACAGGGGTTTATCCCACTGAAGCTTTCTTT. The encoded protein is CASSQSAGTGVYPTEAFF.

This clone was counted between two and nine times. The rearrangement joins TRBV20-1 to TRBJ1-6; TRBD1 matches 7 bases. CDR1 is DFQATT and CDR2 is SNEGSKA in the germline V gene (reference sequence). The CDR3 has 11 residues. The CDR3 region is CTTGDISPLHF. CDR3 coding DNA: TGCACAACAGGGGATATTTCACCCCTCCACTTT.

The chain is built from TRBV19 and TRBJ2-1; 9 positions agree with TRBD2. The germline V gene encodes CDR1 LNHDA and CDR2 SQIVND (reference sequence). V shed 9 bases and J 5 bases; nucleotides not matched to a gene: 14. The length of the CDR3 is 16 residues. The CDR3 nucleotides are TGTGCCAGCAAGCAACTGGGCGGGAGGGGAGACAATGAGCAGTTCTTC. Amino acid sequence: CASKQLGGRGDNEQFF.

The chain has TRBV4-2 and TRBJ2-1; 7 bases fit TRBD2. The CDR3 extends over 16 amino acids. Germline CDR1 LGHNA, CDR2 YNFKEQ. J lost 6 bases, V lost 0 bases, and 8 bases had no gene match. Here the CDR3 DNA reads TGTGCCAGCAGCCAAGATGGAGGGAGGGCCGTCAATGAGCAGTTCTTC. Amino acids: CASSQDGGRAVNEQFF.

This clone is a singleton in its sample. This chain links TRBV7-9 with TRBJ1-1; a possible D gene is TRBD1 (5 bases). Per the germline V gene, CDR1 is SEHNR and CDR2 is FQNEAQ (reference sequence). This CDR3 comprises 12 residues. Between the trimmed V and J ends, which lost 1 base and 7 bases, there was a span of 7 bases. The CDR3 loop reads CASSLGGLEAFF. Written as DNA, the CDR3 is TGTGCCAGCAGCTTAGGGGGACTTGAAGCTTTCTTT.

V usage is TRBV9 and J usage is TRBJ2-5; TRBD2 matches at 7 bases. CDR1 and CDR2 from the germline V gene are SGDLS and YYNGEE. This CDR3 comprises 14 residues. V dropped 3 bases and J dropped 4; count of bases not matched to a gene: 6. The CDR3 loop reads CASSAGLGRETQYF. In nucleotides, the CDR3 is TGTGCCAGCAGCGCTGGACTAGGACGAGAGACCCAGTACTTC.

The chain links TRBV7-6 to TRBJ1-1, with TRBD1 as a possible D gene (5 bases). Trimming took off 0 bases at V and 3 bases at J, with 17 bases between the two ends. The length of the CDR3 is 17 residues. Germline V gene sequence: CDR1 SGHVS, CDR2 FNYEAQ. This CDR3 is CASSLARLGGADTEAFF. For the CDR3, the DNA is TGTGCCAGCAGCTTAGCACGACTCGGAGGGGCCGACACTGAAGCTTTCTTT.

This chain connects TRBV28 to TRBJ1-5; D is ambiguous. This CDR3 spans 23 amino acids. Germline CDR1 is MDHEN and CDR2 is SYDVKM. Trimming took 2 bases from V and 0 from J, leaving 32 bases between them. The CDR3 region has the DNA TGTGCCAGCAGTTTAACGCCATTAATCGAAACCGGGAACCCCAAATATAGCAATCAGCCCCAGCATTTT. Its protein is CASSLTPLIETGNPKYSNQPQHF. Based on the CDR3 plus reference TRBV28 and TRBJ1-5, the full variable domain is DVKVTQSSRYLVKRTGEKVFLECVQDMDHENMFWYRQDPGLGLRLIYFSYDVKMKEKGDIPEGYSVSREKKERFSLILESASTNQTSMYLCASSLTPLIETGNPKYSNQPQHFGDGTRLSIL.

This clone has a single count. V is TRBV27 and J is TRBJ2-5; D is uncertain. The CDR3 totals 14 residues. The V and J ends lost 3 bases and 3 bases respectively, with 11 bases between them. Germline CDR1 reads MNHEY; CDR2 reads SMNVEV (reference sequence). The CDR3 spells CASSLYPVKETQYF. In DNA form, the CDR3 reads TGTGCCAGCAGTTTGTATCCGGTAAAAGAGACCCAGTACTTC.

V is TRBV7-2 and J is TRBJ2-5; TRBD1 aligns across 7 bases. V lost 5 bases and J lost 1; bases outside the gene matches: 7. Germline-derived CDR1 and CDR2 are SGHTA and FQGNSA. The CDR3 totals 15 residues. In nucleotides, the CDR3 is TGTGCCAGCAGCCTGGGACAGCCACCCCAAGAGACCCAGTACTTC. It encodes CASSLGQPPQETQYF.

This clone was seen only a few times. The chain uses TRBV4-3 and TRBJ2-3; 8 bases align to TRBD2. Germline V gene lookup returns CDR1 LGHNA and CDR2 YSLEER. The CDR3 runs 16 residues. After removal of 0 bases from V and 4 bases from J, the junction contained 6 bases not matched to a gene. The DNA of the CDR3 is TGCGCCAGCAGCCAAGATGGAGCGGGGGTGGCAGATACGCAGTATTTT. It yields the protein CASSQDGAGVADTQYF.

A few counts support this clone. This chain connects TRBV27 to TRBJ2-1; possibly TRBD1 for D (6 bases). This CDR3 contains 15 residues. V was trimmed by 4 bases and J by 10 bases, leaving 20 bases between them. CDR1 and CDR2 (germline): MNHEY, SMNVEV (reference sequence). CDR3 sequence reads: CASSSMGAALGEQFF. The CDR3 DNA reads TGTGCCAGCAGTTCGATGGGGGCGGCTTTAGGGGAGCAGTTCTTC.

In its sample, this clone was seen a few times. The chain uses TRBV7-2 and TRBJ2-1; 9 bases agree with TRBD2. CDR3 size: 15 residues. Per germline, CDR1 SGHTA and CDR2 FQGNSA. Trimming took 1 base from V and 6 from J; bases not matched to a gene: 4. The chain's CDR3 is CASSLVAGGVNEQFF. In DNA form, the CDR3 reads TGTGCCAGCAGCTTAGTGGCGGGAGGGGTCAATGAGCAGTTCTTC.

The chain employs TRBV11-2 and TRBJ2-5; TRBD1 matches 8 bases. J was trimmed by 0 bases and V by 8 bases; bases with no gene match: 5. The germline gives CDR1 SGHAT, CDR2 FQNNGV. CDR3 length: 14 amino acids. This CDR3 reads CASQRTGNQETQYF. The CDR3 DNA follows: TGTGCCAGCCAAAGGACAGGGAACCAAGAGACCCAGTACTTC.

V gene TRBV5-1 combines with J gene TRBJ1-4; 10 bases fit TRBD1. The CDR3 contains 14 residues. Germline CDR1 SGHRS, CDR2 YFSETQ. J lost 8 bases, V lost 3 bases, and 4 bases had no gene match. The CDR3: CASSWTGGQEKLFF. The CDR3 region has the DNA TGCGCCAGCAGCTGGACAGGGGGTCAAGAAAAACTGTTTTTT. Full variable domain (rest looked up from reference TRBV5-1 and TRBJ1-4): KAGVTQTPRYLIKTRGQQVTLSCSPISGHRSVSWYQQTPGQGLQFLFEYFSETQRNKGNFPGRFSGRQFSNSRSEMNVSTLELGDSALYLCASSWTGGQEKLFFGSGTQLSVL.

J is TRBJ2-1 and V is TRBV28; possibly TRBD1 for D (6 bases). From germline, CDR1 is MDHEN and CDR2 SYDVKM. V gave up 4 bases and J gave up 7 bases, with 8 bases separating them. CDR3 length: 12 residues. DNA of the CDR3: TGTGCCAGCAGTTCAGGGGTGAATGAGCAGTTCTTC. Translated: CASSSGVNEQFF.

This clone was seen just once. CDR3 amino acids: CASSQDWGRVNQPQHF. CDR3 coding DNA: TGCGCCAGCAGCCAAGATTGGGGGAGGGTTAATCAGCCCCAGCATTTT. The V call is TRBV4-3, the J call TRBJ1-5; D is perhaps TRBD1 (5 bases). In germline, CDR1 is LGHNA, CDR2 YSLEER. The V end was cut by 0 bases, the J end by 4 bases, with 13 bases between. The length of the CDR3 is 16 residues.

The genes are TRBV18 and TRBJ1-1; weak D call: TRBD1 (5 bases). Looked up from germline, CDR1 is KGHSH and CDR2 is LQKENI. The CDR3 runs to 14 residues. Trimming pared 6 bases from V and 4 bases from J, leaving 15 bases between. The chain's CDR3 is CASSRDGGGTEAFF. DNA for the CDR3: TGTGCCAGCTCCCGCGATGGGGGGGGCACTGAAGCTTTCTTT. Full variable domain (remainder filled in from reference TRBV18 and TRBJ1-1): NAGVMQNPRHLVRRRGQEARLRCSPMKGHSHVYWYRQLPEEGLKFMVYLQKENIIDESGMPKERFSAEFPKEGPSILRIQQVVRGDSAAYFCASSRDGGGTEAFFGQGTRLTVV.